Listed below are T cell receptor beta chains from one sample, sequenced in a study of blood T cell repertoires in COVID-19. The protocol was immunoSEQ multiplex PCR, while the TCRdb copy is restricted to in-frame clones and leaves out a portion. The table has about 120,000 clones, around 80% seen once; the top ten hold roughly 7.1%. Sequencing input: peripheral blood. These receptors originate from a man aged 70-80 years with active or convalescent COVID-19. Each CDR3 is given with its conserved first and last residue. The D gene is left open where the match is weak.

>TRBV7-6|NA
CASSLPGQKNIQYF
>TRBV5-1|TRBD2
CASSLQTSGVYEQYF
>TRBV11-1|TRBD1
CASSSGLQGGTEAFF
>TRBV5-1|NA
CASSLALNSNYGYTF
>TRBV7-2|TRBD2
CASSLAVRREPHEQYF
>TRBV5-1|NA
CASSPGPGSTDTQYF
>TRBV29-1|TRBD1
CSARQGDQPQHF
>TRBV6-6|TRBD1
CASSRVGQGAPIGEKLFF
>TRBV18|NA
CASSTLPTNRGTDTQYF
>TRBV6-5|TRBD1
CASSRDRASTEAFF
>TRBV2|TRBD2
CASSEWRGAVELFF
>TRBV21-1|NA
CASSKCQAGGETQYF
>TRBV27|TRBD2
CASSLNGRADEQFF
>TRBV12-3/TRBV12-4|NA
CASVLGNEQFF
>TRBV15|TRBD1
CATSSSRTGIHEQYF
>TRBV5-6|TRBD2
CASSPRGATAGANVLTF
>TRBV7-6|TRBD1
CASSLVGGTGGDQAFF
>TRBV2|NA
CASRDGLSEQFF
>TRBV28|NA
CASFQNSGYTF
>TRBV27|NA
CASSREPGGKLFF
>TRBV2|NA
CASSGGREETQYF
>TRBV30|TRBD2
CAWSRGLAGGTDTQYF
>TRBV3-1/TRBV3-2|NA
CASRGGGLETQYF
>TRBV7-8|TRBD2
CASSERGAVETQYF
>TRBV4-2|NA
CASSQDIEVFEQYF
>TRBV29-1|TRBD1
CSGRQGIRDTQYF
>TRBV28|NA
CASNSLGPTAPGYTF
>TRBV7-7|NA
CASSSSPSSYNEQFF
>TRBV29-1|NA
CSVLKAGTDTQYF
>TRBV5-1|NA
CASSLDADSYGLNTEAFF
>TRBV19|NA
CASSTDQVTNQPQHF
>TRBV7-3|TRBD1
CASSADRGQGYTF
>TRBV5-1|NA
CASSFRDNYEQYF
>TRBV5-6|TRBD1
CASSLGDRGRDTQYF
>TRBV21-1|NA
CASSPPGLANEQFF
>TRBV7-8|NA
CASSPTAGANVLTF
>TRBV24-1|TRBD2
CATSGRGGPDTQYF
>TRBV5-4|NA
CASSLQGMRTYGYTF
>TRBV24-1|NA
CATGGGSTDTQYF
>TRBV4-2|NA
CASSQDALSGDYSPLHF